Presented here are 3 T cell receptor beta chains from one specimen sequenced in a study of cytotoxic CD8 clonotypes in ibrutinib-treated CLL. The assay was immunoSEQ multiplex PCR, and TCRdb's table has in-frame clones only and misses some. This sample has nearly 50,000 clones; roughly three fifths occur once, and the top ten carry 25% to 30%. This specimen was PBMCs, taken after 24 months of ibrutinib treatment. The receptor set was obtained from a human donor with chronic lymphocytic leukemia.

This chain uses TRBV6-1 with TRBJ2-1; D might be TRBD2 (5 bases). Germline V gene lookup returns CDR1 MNHNS and CDR2 SASEGT. Trimming left V 8 bases short and J 0 bases short, with 11 bases between. The CDR3 contains 14 residues. CDR3 in amino acids: CASRGPSSYNEQFF. CDR3 DNA: TGTGCCAGCCGCGGGCCGAGCTCCTACAATGAGCAGTTCTTC.

The chain has TRBV5-1 and TRBJ2-1; 9 nucleotides align to TRBD1. Trimming cost V 4 bases and J 10 bases; bases outside gene matches: 18. Germline loops: CDR1 SGHRS, CDR2 YFSETQ. The CDR3 runs 17 residues. CDR3 in DNA: TGCGCCAGCAGCCCTGGCCGTTTGGGGACAGGGTATGAAGAGCAGTTCTTC. Amino acids: CASSPGRLGTGYEEQFF.

The genes are TRBV29-1 and TRBJ2-1; no firm D call. The germline V gene encodes CDR1 SQVTM and CDR2 ANQGSEA. V lost 4 bases to trimming and J lost 0 bases, with 7 bases between them. The CDR3 is 13 amino acids. The CDR3 protein is CSVALSSYNEQFF. Written as DNA, the CDR3 is TGCAGCGTTGCATTGAGCTCCTACAATGAGCAGTTCTTC.